Shown below are 30 T cell receptor beta chains from a single sample sequenced in a study of PD-L1 blockade in urothelial cancer. The time point: peripheral blood 6 weeks after treatment start. Clones were sequenced by immunoSEQ multiplex PCR, and TCRdb holds only the in-frame ones, with some missing. The data hold 120,000 or so clones, with around 88% observed a single time. The material sequenced was PBMCs, taken around atezolizumab (anti-PD-L1) treatment. The receptors here all came from a man aged 45-65 years with urothelial cancer.

The gene calls are TRBV7-9 and TRBJ2-1, with D perhaps matching TRBD2 (5 bases). The germline gives CDR1 SEHNR, CDR2 FQNEAQ (reference sequence). Between the trimmed V and J ends, which lost 3 bases and 7 bases, there was a span of 7 bases. The CDR3 spans 12 residues. The CDR3 nucleotides are TGTGCCAGCAGCTTGGACTTAAATGAGCAGTTCTTC. It yields the protein CASSLDLNEQFF. Filled out from reference TRBV7-9 and TRBJ2-1, the complete variable domain reads DTGVSQNPRHKITKRGQNVTFRCDPISEHNRLYWYRQTLGQGPEFLTYFQNEAQLEKSRLLSDRFSAERPKGSFSTLEIQRTEQGDSAMYLCASSLDLNEQFFGPGTRLTVL.

The chain recombines TRBV28 with TRBJ1-1, with D possibly TRBD1 on 5 matching bases. CDR3 size: 15 residues. V lost 5 bases and J 0 bases, leaving 13 bases between the germline ends. Germline values: CDR1 MDHEN, CDR2 SYDVKM. The CDR3 here is CASSAGGSMNTEAFF. The CDR3 region has the DNA TGTGCCAGCAGTGCGGGGGGATCCATGAACACTGAAGCTTTCTTT.

This clone was seen once. V usage is TRBV7-3 and J usage is TRBJ2-2; 14 bases match TRBD2. Germline values: CDR1 SGHTA, CDR2 FQGTGA. This CDR3 spans 16 amino acids. J gave up 8 bases and V 3 bases, and 5 bases lay outside the gene matches. The CDR3 loop reads CASSLGLAGAAGELFF. The CDR3 DNA follows: TGTGCCAGCAGCTTGGGACTAGCGGGAGCCGCGGGGGAGCTGTTTTTT. Complete variable domain (other parts from reference TRBV7-3 and TRBJ2-2): GAGVSQTPSNKVTEKGKYVELRCDPISGHTALYWYRQSLGQGPEFLIYFQGTGAADDSGLPNDRFFAVRPEGSVSTLKIQRTERGDSAVYLCASSLGLAGAAGELFFGEGSRLTVL.

This rearrangement joins TRBV6-6 to TRBJ2-3; tentative D call: TRBD2 (6 bases). Per the germline V gene, CDR1 is MNHNY and CDR2 is SVGAGI (reference sequence). The CDR3 runs 14 residues. Trimming stripped 2 bases from V and 2 bases from J, with 8 bases between. The CDR3 here is CASSYAGTTDTQYF. In DNA form, the CDR3 reads TGTGCCAGCAGTTACGCGGGAACCACAGATACGCAGTATTTT.

This chain connects TRBV23-1 to TRBJ1-5, with D unresolved. TRBV23-1 falls under the ORF class, with uncertain function. CDR3 length: 16 residues. V lost 4 bases and J 4 bases, leaving 17 bases between the germline ends. The CDR3 is CASSRCYRGVNQPQHF. In nucleotides, the CDR3 is TGCGCCAGCAGTCGGTGCTACCGGGGAGTTAATCAGCCCCAGCATTTT.

The V call is TRBV7-9, the J call TRBJ1-6, with D unclear. V lost 1 base to trimming and J lost 9 bases, with 10 bases between them. This CDR3 is built from 14 residues. Germline CDR1 and CDR2: SEHNR and FQNEAQ (reference sequence). CDR3 loop: CASSLDVTRSPLHF. In nucleotides, the CDR3 is TGTGCCAGCAGCTTAGATGTGACTCGTTCACCCCTCCACTTT.

This clone appeared once. The CDR3 DNA is TGTGCCTGGAGTTTACAGTCAAATTCACCCCTCCACTTT. Translation gives CAWSLQSNSPLHF. V and J are TRBV30 and TRBJ1-6; the D is unclear. The CDR3 is 13 residues long. V was pared by 2 bases and J by 7 bases, with 9 bases between. Germline V gives CDR1 GTSNPN, CDR2 SVGIG (reference sequence).

The chain combines TRBV7-6 with TRBJ2-2; 12 bases line up with TRBD2. CDR1 is SGHVS and CDR2 is FNYEAQ in the germline V gene. Trimming took 3 bases from V and 7 from J; bases not matched to a gene: 9. The CDR3 runs to 17 residues. DNA of the CDR3: TGTGCCAGCAGCTTTCAGACTAGCGGGAGAATCGGCGGGGAGCTGTTTTTT. This translates into CASSFQTSGRIGGELFF.

In this sample, this clone turned up once. The chain joins TRBV28 to TRBJ1-2, with no clear D. This CDR3 has 14 amino acids. Trimming removed 2 bases from V and 9 bases from J, with 16 bases in between. In germline, CDR1 is MDHEN, CDR2 SYDVKM. In DNA, the CDR3 is TGTGCCAGCAGTTTAGACATCCCGGTTTTTAGCTACACCTTC. It encodes CASSLDIPVFSYTF.

The chain employs TRBV11-3 and TRBJ2-1; a weak D match, TRBD1 (6 bases). The germline V and J ends were trimmed by 3 bases and 6 bases, with 12 bases remaining between them. Per the germline V gene, CDR1 is SGHNT and CDR2 is YENEEA. The CDR3 runs to 14 residues. The CDR3 coding sequence is TGTGCCAGCAGCTTGGGGCGCAGGGGCAATGAGCAGTTCTTC. Translated, it gives CASSLGRRGNEQFF.

This clone was seen only a few times. This chain links TRBV4-1 with TRBJ2-3; the match to TRBD2 covers 12 bases. This CDR3 spans 16 amino acids. V was clipped by 0 bases and J by 10 bases; unmatched bases: 8. CDR1 and CDR2 from the germline V gene are MGHRA and YSYEKL. DNA of the CDR3: TGCGCCAGCAGCCAAGATCTAGCGGGAGGGATGGGAGCGCAGTATTTT. This codes for CASSQDLAGGMGAQYF.

This rearrangement joins TRBV18 to TRBJ1-4, with TRBD1 identical over 9 bases. The V and J ends lost 3 bases and 1 base, in that order; junction bases with no gene match: 15. CDR1 and CDR2 (germline): KGHSH, LQKENI. The length of the CDR3 is 20 residues. CDR3 in amino acids: CASSPSPGQGVMQTNEKLFF. The CDR3 bases are TGTGCCAGCTCACCCAGCCCGGGACAGGGAGTGATGCAAACTAATGAAAAACTGTTTTTT.

V and J are TRBV6-5 and TRBJ1-1; weak D call: TRBD1 (5 bases). The CDR3 sequence is 13 residues long. Germline CDR1 is MNHEY and CDR2 is SVGAGI. V gave up 4 bases and J gave up 0 bases, with 6 bases separating them. This chain's CDR3 is CASSLQVNTEAFF. In nucleotides, the CDR3 is TGTGCCAGCAGTTTACAGGTGAACACTGAAGCTTTCTTT.

The V and J genes are TRBV9 and TRBJ2-3; TRBD1 matches 10 bases. The CDR3 loop spans 13 amino acids. Germline values: CDR1 SGDLS, CDR2 YYNGEE. Germline trimming cut 0 bases from V and 15 bases from J; bases unmatched to any gene: 7. This CDR3 reads CASSVVGGTGVYF. CDR3 bases: TGTGCCAGCAGCGTAGTAGGAGGGACAGGGGTTTATTTT.

V gene TRBV10-3 combines with J gene TRBJ2-3, with 11 positions matching TRBD2. This CDR3 has 15 residues. CDR1 is ENHRY and CDR2 is SYGVKD in the germline V gene. V lost 4 bases to trimming and J lost 5 bases; unmatched junction nucleotides: 5. The CDR3 here is CAISVAGGQGDTQYF. CDR3 sequence (DNA): TGTGCCATCAGTGTAGCGGGAGGGCAGGGAGATACGCAGTATTTT.

In its sample, this clone was seen once. The chain employs TRBV14 and TRBJ2-5; TRBD1 aligns across 10 bases. Per germline, CDR1 SGHDN and CDR2 FVKESK. The CDR3 has 14 amino acids. Trimming removed 5 bases from V and 5 bases from J; junction bases left unmatched: 5. CDR3 sequence: CASSAPTGGETQYF. DNA for the CDR3: TGTGCCAGCAGCGCGCCGACAGGGGGCGAGACCCAGTACTTC.

The CDR3 is CASSQDLRTEAFF. CDR3 coding DNA: TGTGCCAGCAGCCAAGATTTGCGCACTGAAGCTTTCTTT. This sequence joins TRBV14 and TRBJ1-1; D remains unclear. The germline V gene encodes CDR1 SGHDN and CDR2 FVKESK. CDR3 length: 13 residues. Trimming stripped 0 bases from V and 4 bases from J, with 6 bases between.

The chain carries TRBV6-4 and TRBJ2-1; 7 positions agree with TRBD1. Unmatched junction bases numbered 13, after V lost 4 bases and J lost 4 bases. Germline V lookup: CDR1 MRHNA, CDR2 SNTAGT. This CDR3 spans 17 amino acids. The CDR3 is CASSVSALDRRYNEQFF. The CDR3, as DNA: TGTGCCAGCAGTGTCAGTGCCCTGGACAGGAGGTACAATGAGCAGTTCTTC.

The chain is built from TRBV29-1 and TRBJ2-7; 9 bases are a match to TRBD2. The CDR3 loop spans 14 amino acids. The trim removed 6 bases at V and 7 bases at J, leaving 13 bases unmatched. The germline gives CDR1 SQVTM, CDR2 ANQGSEA. CDR3 residues: CSVSPGTSSWEQYF. The CDR3 coding sequence is TGCAGCGTCTCCCCCGGGACTAGCTCATGGGAGCAGTACTTC.

This clone occurred once. The V and J genes are TRBV11-3 and TRBJ2-1; 8 positions match TRBD2. Germline V gene data show CDR1 as SGHNT and CDR2 as YENEEA. V lost 3 bases and J lost 7; bases outside the gene matches: 2. The CDR3 runs to 13 residues. The CDR3 sequence is CASSFGGRNEQFF. The CDR3, as DNA: TGTGCCAGCAGCTTCGGCGGGAGGAATGAGCAGTTCTTC.

This clone was found once. The chain carries TRBV30 and TRBJ1-2; D is possibly TRBD1 (5 bases). The CDR3 spans 21 residues. From germline, CDR1 is GTSNPN and CDR2 SVGIG (reference sequence). In nucleotides, the CDR3 is TGTGCTCAGGCTACTACGGGCGGCCGGGTGGGGGGACGGTATAGGAACTATGGCTACACCTTC. Encoded protein: CAQATTGGRVGGRYRNYGYTF.

The J gene is TRBJ2-7, the V gene TRBV6-5; D is perhaps TRBD1 (6 bases). This CDR3 spans 12 amino acids. V lost 4 bases, J lost 6 bases, and 10 bases lay in between. Germline CDR1 reads MNHEY; CDR2 reads SVGAGI. CDR3 residues: CASSLMTGEQYF. The CDR3 nucleotides read TGTGCCAGCAGTTTGATGACAGGCGAGCAGTACTTC.

This clone was seen many times. V usage is TRBV6-5 and J usage is TRBJ2-5; possibly TRBD2 for D (6 bases). V gave up 5 bases and J gave up 5 bases, with 18 bases separating them. The CDR3 covers 15 residues. Germline V gene data show CDR1 as MNHEY and CDR2 as SVGAGI. DNA of the CDR3: TGTGCCAGCAGTCGAATAGCGGCCCCCAAGGAGACCCAGTACTTC. Protein sequence: CASSRIAAPKETQYF.

This clone showed up just a few times. V usage is TRBV7-9 and J usage is TRBJ1-4, with D perhaps TRBD1 (5 bases). CDR3 length: 15 amino acids. Trimming cost V 2 bases and J 3 bases, with 10 bases left between them. Germline lookup yields CDR1 SEHNR and CDR2 FQNEAQ (reference sequence). The chain's CDR3 is CASSLLGEANEKLFF. The CDR3 DNA reads as TGTGCCAGCAGCTTACTGGGGGAGGCTAATGAAAAACTGTTTTTT.

The chain has TRBV20-1 and TRBJ2-1, with D tentatively TRBD2 (5 bases). V shed 3 bases and J shed 7 bases, with 7 bases lying between them. CDR3 length equals 11 residues. The V gene's germline CDR1 is DFQATT and CDR2 SNEGSKA (reference sequence). The CDR3 DNA is TGCAGTGCTAGGACTAAAAATGAGCAGTTCTTC. Amino acid sequence: CSARTKNEQFF.

J is TRBJ1-2 and V is TRBV20-1; D is unclear. Trimming stripped 3 bases from V and 10 bases from J, with 3 bases between. The germline V gene has CDR1 DFQATT and CDR2 SNEGSKA (reference sequence). This CDR3 is built from 8 residues. CDR3 sequence (DNA): TGCAGTGCTAGTCACTACACCTTC. Its protein product is CSASHYTF.

The V and J genes are TRBV18 and TRBJ2-7, with 7 bases fitting TRBD1. The trim removed 5 bases at V and 1 base at J, leaving 5 bases unmatched. The CDR3 runs 14 residues. CDR1 is KGHSH and CDR2 is LQKENI in the germline V gene. CDR3 amino acids: CASSAGTESYEQYF. In DNA form, the CDR3 reads TGTGCCAGCTCAGCCGGGACAGAGTCCTACGAGCAGTACTTC.

This sequence joins TRBV6-1 and TRBJ2-1; a weak D match, TRBD2 (6 bases). V lost 8 bases and J 8 bases, leaving 16 bases between the germline ends. Germline-derived CDR1 and CDR2 are MNHNS and SASEGT. The CDR3 consists of 13 residues. CDR3 DNA: TGTGCCAGCCTCGCTAACGCGGGGCATGAGCAGTTCTTC. Translated: CASLANAGHEQFF.

V and J are TRBV5-1 and TRBJ2-7; tentatively, D is TRBD1 (6 bases). CDR3 length: 15 amino acids. V gave up 3 bases and J gave up 0 bases, with 13 bases separating them. Germline V gene sequence: CDR1 SGHRS, CDR2 YFSETQ. The CDR3 spells CASSSTGRSSYEQYF. In nucleotides, the CDR3 is TGCGCCAGCAGCTCAACAGGGCGAAGCTCCTACGAGCAGTACTTC. Full variable domain (remainder filled in from reference TRBV5-1 and TRBJ2-7): KAGVTQTPRYLIKTRGQQVTLSCSPISGHRSVSWYQQTPGQGLQFLFEYFSETQRNKGNFPGRFSGRQFSNSRSEMNVSTLELGDSALYLCASSSTGRSSYEQYFGPGTRLTVT.

This chain uses TRBV5-5 with TRBJ1-1; tentative D call: TRBD1 (5 bases). The germline V gene has CDR1 SGHKS and CDR2 YYEKEE (reference sequence). The CDR3 sequence is 15 residues long. Between the trimmed V and J ends, which lost 4 bases and 2 bases, there was a span of 15 bases. CDR3: CASSQGRRDNTEAFF. The CDR3 nucleotides are TGTGCCAGCAGCCAAGGCCGCAGGGATAACACTGAAGCTTTCTTT.